These 24 T cell receptor beta chains were sequenced from one sample in a study of blood T cell repertoires in COVID-19 (dated by TCRdb to 2020 to 2021). The library was produced with the immunoSEQ multiplex PCR assay. TCRdb stores this immuneACCESS table with in-frame sequences only. Part of the clones is absent; in the studies checked, under half of the shortfall reflects unresolved V genes, and no reason is known for the rest. The sample table shows approximately 270,000 clones, and 70% to 90% are seen once. The leading ten clones occupy under 4% of the sample. Sequencing was performed on peripheral blood. The receptors originated from a man between 18 and 35 years old with active or convalescent COVID-19.

The chain uses TRBV7-9 and TRBJ2-1; TRBD2 matches 11 bases. This CDR3 has 16 amino acids. In germline, CDR1 is SEHNR, CDR2 FQNEAQ (reference sequence). Germline trimming cut 5 bases from V and 3 bases from J; bases unmatched to any gene: 6. The CDR3 nucleotides are TGTGCCAGCAGCCCTAGGACTAGCGGGTTCTACAATGAGCAGTTCTTC. It is translated as CASSPRTSGFYNEQFF.

The chain's CDR3 is CASSLEFAGRGTNSPLHF. The CDR3 coding sequence is TGTGCCAGCAGCTTAGAATTCGCCGGTCGGGGGACTAATTCACCCCTCCACTTT. The J gene is TRBJ1-6, the V gene TRBV7-2; D is perhaps TRBD1 (5 bases). Trimming pared 1 base from V and 6 bases from J, leaving 19 bases between. The length of the CDR3 is 18 residues. CDR1 is SGHTA, CDR2 FQGNSA, per germline.

The genes are TRBV5-6 and TRBJ1-2; D is unclear. The CDR3 covers 12 residues. Looked up from germline, CDR1 is SGHDT and CDR2 is YYEEEE. Trimming removed 3 bases from V and 6 bases from J, with 9 bases in between. CDR3 bases: TGTGCCAGCAGCTCAGGCACCGATGGCTACACCTTC. It translates to CASSSGTDGYTF.

The rearrangement links TRBV4-2 to TRBJ1-1; 8 bases are shared with TRBD1. V trimming: 3 bases; J trimming: 2 bases; junction bases outside the gene matches: 5. Germline V gene lookup returns CDR1 LGHNA and CDR2 YNFKEQ. The CDR3 runs to 15 residues. The CDR3 region has the DNA TGTGCCAGCAGCCAGTGGACAGGGATAAACACTGAAGCTTTCTTT. This sequence encodes CASSQWTGINTEAFF.

This rearrangement joins TRBV5-5 to TRBJ2-1; D is unresolved. This CDR3 has 12 residues. Per the germline V gene, CDR1 is SGHKS and CDR2 is YYEKEE (reference sequence). Trimming removed 4 bases from V and 7 bases from J, with 9 bases in between. CDR3 sequence (DNA): TGTGCCAGCAGCGGAACAGCTAATGAGCAGTTCTTC. Encoded protein: CASSGTANEQFF.

Here the CDR3 reads CASSQSKKITGWVYGYTF. The CDR3 DNA reads TGCGCCAGCAGCCAATCCAAAAAGATTACAGGGTGGGTCTATGGCTACACCTTC. The chain uses TRBV4-3 and TRBJ1-2; D is possibly TRBD1 (6 bases). Trimming took 2 bases from V and 4 from J, leaving 23 bases between them. Germline-derived CDR1 and CDR2 are LGHNA and YSLEER. This CDR3 is 18 amino acids long.

Here the CDR3 reads CASSYSPGHTDTQYF. The CDR3 region has the DNA TGTGCCAGCAGTTACTCGCCAGGGCACACAGATACGCAGTATTTT. The chain combines TRBV6-5 with TRBJ2-3, with D perhaps TRBD1 (5 bases). Germline CDR1 MNHEY, CDR2 SVGAGI. CDR3 length: 15 amino acids. Trimming took 0 bases from V and 2 from J, leaving 9 bases between them.

This chain links TRBV9 with TRBJ1-1; D gene unclear. CDR1 is SGDLS, CDR2 YYNGEE, per germline. V lost 2 bases, J lost 1 base, and 9 bases lay in between. This CDR3 region has 14 residues. The CDR3 nucleotides read TGTGCCAGCAGCGTCGGGTCGACGAACACTGAAGCTTTCTTT. It is translated as CASSVGSTNTEAFF. The entire variable domain, with the rest obtained from reference TRBV9 and TRBJ1-1, is as follows: DSGVTQTPKHLITATGQRVTLRCSPRSGDLSVYWYQQSLDQGLQFLIQYYNGEERAKGNILERFSAQQFPDLHSELNLSSLELGDSALYFCASSVGSTNTEAFFGQGTRLTVV.

V and J are TRBV18 and TRBJ1-4, with 7 bases lining up with TRBD1. This CDR3 spans 14 amino acids. Germline CDR1 is KGHSH and CDR2 is LQKENI. Trimming at V came to 2 bases and at J to 10 bases, leaving 7 bases not matched to a gene. The DNA for the CDR3 is TGTGCCAGCTCACCAGGGACAGCGGAAGGAAAACTGTTTTTT. Its translation is CASSPGTAEGKLFF.

The chain employs TRBV6-6 and TRBJ1-1; D gene unclear. With 0 bases removed from V and 4 bases from J, the gap between germline ends came to 12 bases. Germline V gene lookup returns CDR1 MNHNY and CDR2 SVGAGI (reference sequence). This CDR3 region has 15 residues. The CDR3 DNA reads TGTGCCAGCAGTTACTCGAGGGCGGGGTCCACTGAAGCTTTCTTT. It translates to CASSYSRAGSTEAFF.

This chain links TRBV6-1 with TRBJ2-7; TRBD2 agrees at 7 bases. The germline V gene encodes CDR1 MNHNS and CDR2 SASEGT. J was trimmed by 0 bases and V by 4 bases; bases with no gene match: 9. This CDR3 spans 16 amino acids. In DNA form, the CDR3 reads TGTGCCAGCAGTGCCTTAAAGGGCGGGGGCTCCTACGAGCAGTACTTC. It codes for CASSALKGGGSYEQYF.

In its sample, this clone was seen a few times. The rearrangement links TRBV5-1 to TRBJ2-3, with 10 bases matching TRBD2. The CDR3 totals 15 residues. Germline trimming cut 2 bases from V and 5 bases from J; bases unmatched to any gene: 5. Germline CDR1 SGHRS, CDR2 YFSETQ. The DNA for the CDR3 is TGCGCCAGCAGCTTTGGAGCGGGAGGGGGAGATACGCAGTATTTT. Its translation is CASSFGAGGGDTQYF. Full variable domain (rest looked up from reference TRBV5-1 and TRBJ2-3): KAGVTQTPRYLIKTRGQQVTLSCSPISGHRSVSWYQQTPGQGLQFLFEYFSETQRNKGNFPGRFSGRQFSNSRSEMNVSTLELGDSALYLCASSFGAGGGDTQYFGPGTRLTVL.

J is TRBJ2-1 and V is TRBV9; the match to TRBD2 covers 12 bases. Germline V gene lookup returns CDR1 SGDLS and CDR2 YYNGEE. V shed 3 bases, J shed 11 bases, and the junction held 3 bases outside the gene matches. The CDR3 has 13 amino acids. The CDR3 DNA reads as TGTGCCAGCAGCGGGACTAGCGGGACTAAGCAGTTCTTC. Amino acids: CASSGTSGTKQFF.

The rearrangement links TRBV6-2 or TRBV6-3 to TRBJ2-5; perhaps TRBD1 as D (6 bases). V was trimmed by 0 bases and J by 5 bases, leaving 16 bases between them. Germline loops: CDR1 MNHEY, CDR2 SVGEGT. This CDR3 region has 16 residues. This chain's CDR3 is CASSYSLTGHRETQYF. CDR3 nucleotide sequence: TGTGCCAGCAGTTACTCGCTGACAGGTCATCGGGAGACCCAGTACTTC.

The chain carries TRBV5-6 and TRBJ1-5; 10 bases fit TRBD1. The ends lost 4 bases at V and 1 base at J; junction bases unmatched: 2. The CDR3 totals 15 residues. Germline V lookup: CDR1 SGHDT, CDR2 YYEEEE. The CDR3 DNA is TGTGCCAGCAGCATGGGACAGGGGAGCAATCAGCCCCAGCATTTT. Translated: CASSMGQGSNQPQHF. Based on the CDR3 plus reference TRBV5-6 and TRBJ1-5, the full variable domain is DAGVTQSPTHLIKTRGQQVTLRCSPKSGHDTVSWYQQALGQGPQFIFQYYEEEERQRGNFPDRFSGHQFPNYSSELNVNALLLGDSALYLCASSMGQGSNQPQHFGDGTRLSIL.

This clone has more than one count but fewer than ten. V gene TRBV9 combines with J gene TRBJ1-1, with D possibly being TRBD1 (6 bases). Trimming removed 2 bases from V and 3 bases from J, with 14 bases in between. This CDR3 has 15 amino acids. From germline, CDR1 is SGDLS and CDR2 YYNGEE. The CDR3 loop is CASSVDGGLHTEAFF. The CDR3 DNA reads as TGTGCCAGCAGCGTCGACGGGGGGCTGCACACTGAAGCTTTCTTT.

The chain has TRBV13 and TRBJ2-7; D may be TRBD1 (6 bases). The CDR3 is 14 amino acids. Germline values: CDR1 PRHDT, CDR2 FYEKMQ (reference sequence). V lost 5 bases to trimming and J lost 0 bases, with 11 bases between them. CDR3 region: CASSRGQSSYEQYF. Here the CDR3 DNA reads TGTGCCAGCAGCCGCGGACAGAGCTCCTACGAGCAGTACTTC.

The genes are TRBV5-4 and TRBJ2-7, with unresolved D. The CDR3 is 15 amino acids. V was cut by 2 bases and J by 2 bases, with 14 bases left in between. Germline assignment: CDR1 SGHNT and CDR2 YYREEE (reference sequence). The CDR3 sequence: CASSFGQYEPYEQYF. Here the CDR3 DNA reads TGTGCCAGCAGCTTTGGTCAGTACGAACCCTACGAGCAGTACTTC.

The rearrangement uses TRBV19 and TRBJ2-5; the match to TRBD2 covers 15 bases. Per the germline V gene, CDR1 is LNHDA and CDR2 is SQIVND (reference sequence). The CDR3 length is 17 residues. Trimming took 1 base from V and 5 from J; bases not matched to a gene: 5. The chain's CDR3 is CASSIGTSGRAAETQYF. CDR3 coding DNA: TGTGCCAGTAGTATAGGGACTAGCGGGAGGGCCGCGGAGACCCAGTACTTC.

The rearrangement links TRBV28 to TRBJ2-7; D is possibly TRBD1 (5 bases). Germline V CDR1 and CDR2: MDHEN, SYDVKM. This CDR3 is 16 amino acids long. The V and J ends lost 5 bases and 6 bases respectively, with 23 bases between them. CDR3 nucleotides: TGTGCCAGCAGTCCACCGACCTTCAGGGTATTAGGCGAGCAGTACTTC. Translated: CASSPPTFRVLGEQYF.

A note on this clone: A read error may produce the germline difference seen at one junction end. The genes are TRBV14 and TRBJ2-3; D remains ambiguous. CDR1 SGHDN and CDR2 FVKESK come from the germline V gene. CDR3 size: 15 residues. CDR3 nucleotide sequence: TGTGCCAGCAGCCAAGACCCTAGTAGCATAGATACGCAGTATTTT. Its translation is CASSQDPSSIDTQYF.

This chain joins TRBV11-3 and TRBJ2-1; a weak D match, TRBD2 (5 bases). Deletions cut 5 bases from V and 4 bases from J, with 12 bases between. CDR1 is SGHNT, CDR2 YENEEA, per germline. The CDR3 is 14 residues long. The CDR3 spells CASSADSRYNEQFF. As DNA, the CDR3 is TGTGCCAGCAGCGCGGACTCCCGGTACAATGAGCAGTTCTTC.

This chain links TRBV5-6 with TRBJ2-7, with 7 bases fitting TRBD2. The CDR3 is 16 residues long. CDR1 SGHDT and CDR2 YYEEEE come from the germline V gene. V was clipped by 3 bases and J by 3 bases; unmatched bases: 12. This chain's CDR3 is CASSSGTAGFYYEQYF. The CDR3 DNA follows: TGTGCCAGCAGCTCCGGAACAGCGGGGTTTTACTACGAGCAGTACTTC.

The rearrangement links TRBV28 to TRBJ2-1, with 13 bases identical to TRBD2. Germline V lookup: CDR1 MDHEN, CDR2 SYDVKM. This CDR3 has 15 amino acids. The junction had 4 bases not matched to a gene; V was cut back by 6 bases and J by 5 bases. CDR3 amino acids: CASSPTSGRNNEQFF. In nucleotides, the CDR3 is TGTGCCAGCAGCCCGACTAGCGGGAGGAACAATGAGCAGTTCTTC.